This TCR beta chain was recovered during a study of shared clonotypes between healthy human individuals. Study summary: Researchers assigned three CD4 naive, three CD4 memory, two CD8 naive and one CD8 memory plate to each donor. Study results and limitations: The study found lower generation probabilities in non-shared clonotypes than in those shared by all four donors.

As to this clone: The antigen remains unidentified.

Per germline, CDR1 MNHEY and CDR2 SMNVEV (reference sequence). The CDR3 runs 14 residues. Trimming left V 3 bases short and J 0 bases short, with 7 bases between. Genomic DNA of every subset was divided equally among multiple immunoSEQ plates. In the study's own analysis: Filtering differed for immunoSEQ, which gave only junction sequences without quality scores. The data were produced by immunoSEQ multiplex PCR, yet TCRdb's version contains in-frame clones alone and is incomplete. That table furnishes V, J and clone size, whereas the DNA furnished D and trimming. This sample yields 750,000 to 1,000,000 clones, of which 80% to 95% are seen a single time; 20% to 30% belongs to the top ten. Positively selected for CCR7, the CD45RO-negative cells used as naive CD8 cells excluded terminally differentiated effector memory CD45RA+ cells.

Sequences were obtained from naive CD8+ T cells sorted from blood. V and J are TRBV27 and TRBJ2-3; no reliable D call. The sequence was obtained from a man aged 25-45 years in good health. This CDR3 reads CASSFGSSTDTQYF. CDR3 DNA: TGTGCCAGCAGTTTCGGCTCTAGCACAGATACGCAGTATTTT.